This T cell receptor (beta chain) is drawn from a study of blood T cell repertoires in COVID-19. Study-wide context: Specimens from acute and convalescent COVID-19 originated in the United States, Italy and Spain. From T cells, B-cell-depleted T cells, or PBMCs came the material, which was cDNA or gDNA.

Sequencing was performed with immunoSEQ multiplex PCR; in TCRdb, only in-frame clones are kept and a portion is missing. The sample holds about 59,000 clones, roughly 80% seen once. This CDR3 region has 14 residues. Germline loops: CDR1 PRHDT, CDR2 FYEKMQ (reference sequence). Trimming took 4 bases from V and 1 from J, leaving 9 bases between them. The TCR comes from a human donor in a cohort sampled during active COVID-19. The sequencing sample was made of peripheral blood. This sequence joins TRBV13 and TRBJ2-3; D possibly corresponds to TRBD2 (6 bases). CDR3 residues: CASSSGGRTDTQYF. The CDR3 DNA reads TGTGCCAGCAGCTCCGGAGGGCGCACAGATACGCAGTATTTT.